This TCR beta chain was sequenced for a study of graft-versus-host responses after intestinal transplantation. General study results and limits: The study found high graft-versus-host to host-versus-graft clonal ratios in allografts of patients with graft-donor T cell macrochimerism. Investigators detected GvH clones in recipient marrow, with some emerging earlier in ileum or blood.

V gave up 4 bases and J gave up 2 bases; unmatched junction bases: 3. CDR3 length: 13 residues. From germline, CDR1 is SGHNT and CDR2 YYREEE (reference sequence). On this clone itself: Its antigen is not known.

Produced via immunoSEQ multiplex PCR; TCRdb's table is partial and in-frame only. This table holds 60,000 or so clones, around 90% found once. The chain joins TRBV5-4 to TRBJ2-7; 7 bases are shared with TRBD2. Source: PBMCs, taken roughly 120 days after intestinal transplantation. The receptor's source is a human patient who received an intestinal transplant, so some T cells may come from the graft donor. CDR3 DNA: TGTGCCAGCAGCCCTGGACTAGCCTACGAGCAGTACTTC. Protein sequence: CASSPGLAYEQYF. Full variable domain (missing parts from reference TRBV5-4 and TRBJ2-7): ETGVTQSPTHLIKTRGQQVTLRCSSQSGHNTVSWYQQALGQGPQFIFQYYREEENGRGNFPPRFSGLQFPNYSSELNVNALELDDSALYLCASSPGLAYEQYFGPGTRLTVT.